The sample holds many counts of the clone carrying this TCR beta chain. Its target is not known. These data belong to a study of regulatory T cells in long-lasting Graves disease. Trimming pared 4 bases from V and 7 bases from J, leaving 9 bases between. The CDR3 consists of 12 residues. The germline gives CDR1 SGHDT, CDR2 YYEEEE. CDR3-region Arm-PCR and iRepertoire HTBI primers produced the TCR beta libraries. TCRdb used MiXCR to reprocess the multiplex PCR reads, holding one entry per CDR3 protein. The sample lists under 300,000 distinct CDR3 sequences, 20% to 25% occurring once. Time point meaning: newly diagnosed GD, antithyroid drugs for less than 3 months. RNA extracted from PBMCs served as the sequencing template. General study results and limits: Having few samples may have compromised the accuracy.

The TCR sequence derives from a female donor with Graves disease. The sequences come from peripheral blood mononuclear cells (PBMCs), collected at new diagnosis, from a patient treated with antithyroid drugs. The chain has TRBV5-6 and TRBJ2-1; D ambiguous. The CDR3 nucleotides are TGTGCCAGCAGCAGAGAGGTAAATGAGCAGTTCTTC. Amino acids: CASSREVNEQFF. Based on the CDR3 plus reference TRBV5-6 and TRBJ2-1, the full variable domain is DAGVTQSPTHLIKTRGQQVTLRCSPKSGHDTVSWYQQALGQGPQFIFQYYEEEERQRGNFPDRFSGHQFPNYSSELNVNALLLGDSALYLCASSREVNEQFFGPGTRLTVL.